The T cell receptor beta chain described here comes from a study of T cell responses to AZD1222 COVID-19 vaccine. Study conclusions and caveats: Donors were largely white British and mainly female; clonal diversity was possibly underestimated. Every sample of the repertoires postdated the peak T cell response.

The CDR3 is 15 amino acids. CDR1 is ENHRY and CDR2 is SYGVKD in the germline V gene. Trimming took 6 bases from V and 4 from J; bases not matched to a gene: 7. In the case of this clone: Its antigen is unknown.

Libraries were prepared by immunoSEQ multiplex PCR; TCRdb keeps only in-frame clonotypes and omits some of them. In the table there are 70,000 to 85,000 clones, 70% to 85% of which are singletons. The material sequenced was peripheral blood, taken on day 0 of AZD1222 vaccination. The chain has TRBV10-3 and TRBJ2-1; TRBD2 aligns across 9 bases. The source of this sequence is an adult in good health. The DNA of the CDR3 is TGTGCCATCAGCGTGACTAGCGGAGATTACAATGAGCAGTTCTTC. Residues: CAISVTSGDYNEQFF.